This T cell receptor (beta chain) was identified during a study of early T cells in non-severe SARS-CoV-2 infection. The sample holds a few counts of this clonotype. V was trimmed by 4 bases and J by 11 bases, leaving 12 bases between them. The CDR3 has 12 residues. Per germline, CDR1 MNHEY and CDR2 SMNVEV (reference sequence). TCRdb analysed the 5' RACE reads with MiXCR anew, one entry per CDR3 protein. The sample has tens of thousands of distinct CDR3 sequences, 4.5% to 7.5% seen once. The sample was whole blood, taken at baseline. The chain links TRBV27 to TRBJ2-1; a weak D match, TRBD2 (6 bases). This sequence originates from an adult who was a healthcare worker with PCR-confirmed SARS-CoV-2 infection or an uninfected control (not recorded which). The CDR3 sequence: CASSSPTSQQFF. The CDR3 DNA follows: TGTGCCAGCAGTTCCCCGACTAGTCAGCAGTTCTTC.